The rows below give T cell receptor beta chains drawn from one sample of a study of blood T cell repertoires in COVID-19. Sequencing was performed with immunoSEQ multiplex PCR; in TCRdb, only in-frame clones are kept and a portion is missing. This table has a few hundred thousand clones, over 70% appearing once. The sample was peripheral blood. These receptors originate from a woman between 65 and 79 years old with acute or convalescent COVID-19. CDR3s leave out the opening cysteine and the closing phenylalanine or tryptophan.

v_gene	CDR3aa
TRBV7-9	ASSLMGGTNYGYT
TRBV5-1	ASSPSGTGKYEQY
TRBV7-2	ASGTGAQF
TRBV23-1	ASSPMTSSNEKLF
TRBV6-4	ASSDYRAQGPHAYEQY
TRBV12-3/TRBV12-4	ASSRTLPYGYT
TRBV7-9	ASSSGLRGGVEKLF
TRBV2	ASRPPTAGETQY
TRBV30	AWTTTNEKLF
TRBV3-1/TRBV3-2	ASRVDSRGYNEQF
TRBV18	ASSPQGQINTEAF
TRBV5-1	ASSVQGAGGVSRYGYT